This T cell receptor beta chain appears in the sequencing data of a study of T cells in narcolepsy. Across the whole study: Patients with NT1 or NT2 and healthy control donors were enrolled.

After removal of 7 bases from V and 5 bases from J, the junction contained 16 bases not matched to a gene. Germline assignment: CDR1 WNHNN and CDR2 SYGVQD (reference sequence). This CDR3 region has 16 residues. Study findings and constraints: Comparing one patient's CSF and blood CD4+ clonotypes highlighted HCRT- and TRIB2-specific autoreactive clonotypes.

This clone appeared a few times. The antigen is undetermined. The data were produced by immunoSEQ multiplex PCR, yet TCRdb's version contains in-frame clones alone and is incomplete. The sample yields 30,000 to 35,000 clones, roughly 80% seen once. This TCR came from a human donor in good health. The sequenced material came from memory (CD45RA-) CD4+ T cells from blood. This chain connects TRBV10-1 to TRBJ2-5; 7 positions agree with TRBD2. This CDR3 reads CASTGGGLGARETQYF. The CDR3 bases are TGCGCCAGCACCGGGGGAGGACTAGGAGCCAGGGAGACCCAGTACTTC.